One sample yielded the 10 T cell receptor beta chains listed below, sequenced in a study of beta chain features in type 1 diabetes. All of the isolated RNA was reverse transcribed, so expressed TCRB transcripts were sequenced. TCRdb's copy holds only in-frame clones and misses some; the assay was immunoSEQ multiplex PCR. The sample has around 400,000 clones, 10% to 15% seen once. Sequencing used naive CD4+ T cells from blood. Receptors originate from a man aged 18-30 years in good health.

This clone was picked up a small number of times. The chain is built from TRBV28 and TRBJ2-7; 7 nucleotides agree with TRBD1. Germline V gives CDR1 MDHEN, CDR2 SYDVKM. The V and J ends lost 6 bases and 2 bases, in that order; junction bases with no gene match: 1. The CDR3 loop spans 12 amino acids. CDR3 nucleotides: TGTGCCAGCAGACAGGGGACCTACGAGCAGTACTTC. This sequence encodes CASRQGTYEQYF.

The chain has TRBV7-2 and TRBJ2-5, with D tentatively TRBD2 (5 bases). Deletions cut 7 bases from V and 4 bases from J, with 19 bases between. CDR1 and CDR2 from the germline V gene are SGHTA and FQGNSA. The CDR3 sequence is 15 residues long. In nucleotides, the CDR3 is TGTGCCAGCACCGGAGGAGTGGTTAGGAGAGAGACCCAGTACTTC. Amino acid sequence: CASTGGVVRRETQYF. The entire variable domain, with the rest obtained from reference TRBV7-2 and TRBJ2-5, is as follows: GAGVSQSPSNKVTEKGKDVELRCDPISGHTALYWYRQSLGQGLEFLIYFQGNSAPDKSGLPSDRFSAERTGGSVSTLTIQRTQQEDSAVYLCASTGGVVRRETQYFGPGTRLLVL.

This clone came up a few times. The rearrangement uses TRBV7-9 and TRBJ2-1, with TRBD2 matching 11 bases. The CDR3 is made up of 15 amino acids. The V gene's germline CDR1 is SEHNR and CDR2 FQNEAQ (reference sequence). V dropped 0 bases and J dropped 6; count of bases not matched to a gene: 1. The CDR3 sequence: CASSLAGLAANEQFF. CDR3 in DNA: TGTGCCAGCAGCTTAGCGGGACTAGCGGCCAATGAGCAGTTCTTC.

The V and J genes are TRBV2 and TRBJ2-2, with a tentative D call TRBD1 (6 bases). This CDR3 contains 12 residues. CDR1 is SNHLY and CDR2 is FYNNEI in the germline V gene. V lost 7 bases, J lost 13 bases, and 16 bases lay in between. CDR3 nucleotide sequence: TGTGCCAGCATATCACAGGGCGCTTTGCTGTTTTTT. It encodes CASISQGALLFF.

This clone was seen a few times. The chain has TRBV18 and TRBJ1-2, with D possibly being TRBD1 (6 bases). V lost 5 bases, J lost 1 base, and 8 bases lay in between. The CDR3 has 13 residues. In germline, CDR1 is KGHSH, CDR2 LQKENI. The CDR3 protein is CASSEDSNYGYTF. CDR3 DNA: TGTGCCAGCTCAGAGGACAGTAACTATGGCTACACCTTC. The full variable domain, completed using reference TRBV18 and TRBJ1-2, is NAGVMQNPRHLVRRRGQEARLRCSPMKGHSHVYWYRQLPEEGLKFMVYLQKENIIDESGMPKERFSAEFPKEGPSILRIQQVVRGDSAAYFCASSEDSNYGYTFGSGTRLTVV.

The CDR3 DNA reads as TGTGCCTGGAATTTCCGCGGGCTATTGGGCTACACCTTC. Translation: CAWNFRGLLGYTF. The rearrangement uses TRBV30 and TRBJ1-2; no firm D call. Between the trimmed V and J ends, which lost 4 bases and 8 bases, there was a span of 17 bases. The CDR3 sequence is 13 residues long. Germline CDR1 is GTSNPN and CDR2 is SVGIG (reference sequence).

J is TRBJ2-7 and V is TRBV9; 7 positions agree with TRBD2. Germline V gene sequence: CDR1 SGDLS, CDR2 YYNGEE. The CDR3 totals 14 residues. Trimming cost V 4 bases and J 5 bases; bases outside gene matches: 9. The CDR3 spells CASSPRDYLDEQYF. The CDR3 coding sequence is TGTGCCAGCAGCCCCCGGGACTATTTAGACGAGCAGTACTTC.

The chain combines TRBV7-2 with TRBJ2-7, with 10 nucleotides matching TRBD2. Germline CDR1 and CDR2: SGHTA and FQGNSA. The CDR3 is made up of 14 amino acids. Trimming took 7 bases from V and 5 from J; bases not matched to a gene: 8. CDR3 region: CASTLGLAGDEQYF. The CDR3 coding sequence is TGTGCCAGCACCCTGGGCCTAGCGGGAGACGAGCAGTACTTC.

This clone appeared a few times. V usage is TRBV15 and J usage is TRBJ1-5; a possible D gene is TRBD1 (6 bases). Trimming left V 6 bases short and J 11 bases short, with 17 bases between. The CDR3 has 13 amino acids. The germline CDR1 and CDR2 sequences are LNHNV and YYDKDF (reference sequence). The CDR3 protein is CATRDSEISAQHF. The DNA of the CDR3 is TGTGCCACCAGGGACAGTGAAATTTCGGCCCAGCATTTT.

The V call is TRBV9, the J call TRBJ2-3; TRBD2 agrees at 10 bases. Germline-derived CDR1 and CDR2 are SGDLS and YYNGEE. This CDR3 has 17 residues. The ends lost 1 base at V and 5 bases at J; junction bases unmatched: 10. The CDR3 is CASSVSSSGSVGDTQYF. The CDR3 nucleotides read TGTGCCAGCAGCGTAAGTTCTAGCGGGAGTGTAGGAGATACGCAGTATTTT.